A single T cell receptor beta chain is shown here with its context. The data stem from a study of shared clonotypes between healthy human individuals. The V and J ends lost 3 bases and 8 bases respectively, with 13 bases between them. Germline CDR1 reads MNHNS; CDR2 reads SASEGT. This CDR3 is built from 13 residues. TCRdb keeps only in-frame clones here, not all; method: immunoSEQ multiplex PCR. The sample records 900,000 to 1,200,000 clones, about 80% being singletons. The sequenced sample was memory CD4+ T cells from PBMCs. Regarding subset: CD45RA-negative fraction. The chain couples TRBV6-1 to TRBJ1-2; no firm D call. This TCR derives from a man between 18 and 29 years old in good health. Some clones in this sample may be carry-over from other donors' samples. Here the CDR3 DNA reads TGTGCCAGCAGTGACCACCAACTCGCAGGCTACACCTTC. Its protein product is CASSDHQLAGYTF.